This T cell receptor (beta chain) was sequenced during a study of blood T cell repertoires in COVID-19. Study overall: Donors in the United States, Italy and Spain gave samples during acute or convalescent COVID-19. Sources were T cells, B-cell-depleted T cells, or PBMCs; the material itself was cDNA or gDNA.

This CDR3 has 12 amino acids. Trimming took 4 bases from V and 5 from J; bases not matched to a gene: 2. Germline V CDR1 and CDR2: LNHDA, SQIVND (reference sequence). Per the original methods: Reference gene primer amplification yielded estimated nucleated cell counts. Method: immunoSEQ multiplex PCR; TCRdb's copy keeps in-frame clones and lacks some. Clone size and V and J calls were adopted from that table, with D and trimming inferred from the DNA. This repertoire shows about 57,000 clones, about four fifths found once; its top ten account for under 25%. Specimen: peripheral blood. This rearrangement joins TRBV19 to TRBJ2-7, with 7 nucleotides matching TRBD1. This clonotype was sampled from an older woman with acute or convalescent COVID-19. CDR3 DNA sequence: TGTGCCAGTAGTAATACAGGGGACGAGCAGTACTTC. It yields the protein CASSNTGDEQYF.